This T cell receptor (beta chain) was captured by sequencing in a study of T-cell reconstitution after alpha-beta-depleted transplantation in children. The CDR3 extends over 15 amino acids. V shed 5 bases and J 7 bases; nucleotides not matched to a gene: 8. CDR1 is LGHNA, CDR2 YSLEER, per germline. Many counts were recorded for this clonotype. Using unique molecular identifiers, the investigators prepared the TCRbeta library. TCRdb itself ran the PCR reads through MiXCR, one entry per CDR3 protein. The sample has roughly 590,000 distinct CDR3 sequences, roughly 17% seen once. The sample here was PBMCs from the stem cell graft donor, taken from the stem cell graft. V gene TRBV4-3 combines with J gene TRBJ2-7, with TRBD2 matching over 13 bases. The origin of this receptor is a human donor who donated a stem cell graft to a child with acute myeloid leukemia. CDR3 amino acids: CASSWSRLAGGEQYF. The CDR3 bases are TGCGCCAGCAGCTGGTCAAGACTAGCGGGGGGAGAGCAGTACTTC.